Below, 16 T cell receptor beta chains from the same sample are listed, as sequenced in a study of cytomegalovirus exposure and HLA in healthy donors. Use of 60 Vbeta and 13 Jbeta primers characterized the PCR. Assay used: immunoSEQ multiplex PCR; TCRdb lists only in-frame clones, some missing. This table holds around 150,000 clones, around 83% found once. Sequencing was performed on PBMCs. The origin of the receptors is a man aged 18 to 30 in good health and CMV-seropositive.

This rearrangement joins TRBV5-4 to TRBJ2-7; D remains unclear. In germline, CDR1 is SGHNT, CDR2 YYREEE (reference sequence). The CDR3 length is 14 residues. The V and J ends lost 2 bases and 1 base respectively, with 10 bases between them. The CDR3 DNA is TGTGCCAGCAGCTTCGGTCACAGTTCCTACGAGCAGTACTTC. Translation gives CASSFGHSSYEQYF. Filled out from reference TRBV5-4 and TRBJ2-7, the complete variable domain reads ETGVTQSPTHLIKTRGQQVTLRCSSQSGHNTVSWYQQALGQGPQFIFQYYREEENGRGNFPPRFSGLQFPNYSSELNVNALELDDSALYLCASSFGHSSYEQYFGPGTRLTVT.

The chain is built from TRBV5-1 and TRBJ2-6; a weak D match, TRBD1 (5 bases). This CDR3 has 15 residues. Trimming took 0 bases from V and 4 from J, leaving 8 bases between them. Germline V CDR1 and CDR2: SGHRS, YFSETQ. As DNA, the CDR3 is TGCGCCAGCAGCTTGGAAGGGGTCGGGGCCAACGTCCTGACTTTC. Translating gives CASSLEGVGANVLTF.

The V and J genes are TRBV7-9 and TRBJ2-7; no reliable D call. This CDR3 is 14 amino acids long. Germline lookup yields CDR1 SEHNR and CDR2 FQNEAQ (reference sequence). V was trimmed by 3 bases and J by 6 bases, leaving 15 bases between them. CDR3 bases: TGTGCCAGCAGCTTCAGGTTCGCGTCCGCCGAGCAGTACTTC. Protein product: CASSFRFASAEQYF.

The J gene is TRBJ2-1, the V gene TRBV4-3, with D possibly being TRBD2 (5 bases). Germline loops: CDR1 LGHNA, CDR2 YSLEER. CDR3 length: 16 residues. The ends were cut back, 0 bases at V and 0 bases at J, with 9 bases in the middle. In DNA form, the CDR3 reads TGCGCCAGCAGCCAAGATTCCCGGGACTCCTACAATGAGCAGTTCTTC. Its translation: CASSQDSRDSYNEQFF.

This sequence joins TRBV11-3 and TRBJ2-3; 13 bases match TRBD2. The trim removed 4 bases at V and 6 bases at J, leaving 4 bases unmatched. The CDR3 is made up of 15 amino acids. CDR1 and CDR2 from the germline V gene are SGHNT and YENEEA. The CDR3 loop reads CASSWTSGGADTQYF. CDR3 in DNA: TGTGCCAGCAGCTGGACTAGCGGGGGCGCGGATACGCAGTATTTT.

This rearrangement joins TRBV25-1 to TRBJ1-2, with 7 nucleotides matching TRBD1. The CDR3 has 16 residues. Looked up from germline, CDR1 is MGHDK and CDR2 is SYGVNS. V shed 1 base and J 4 bases; nucleotides not matched to a gene: 9. Here the CDR3 DNA reads TGTGCCAGCAGTGAATCGACCGATCAGGGGGTCTATGGCTACACCTTC. Translation: CASSESTDQGVYGYTF.

The chain carries TRBV9 and TRBJ2-2; TRBD1 might be the D (6 bases). Germline CDR1 is SGDLS and CDR2 is YYNGEE. The V and J ends lost 4 bases and 1 base respectively, with 17 bases between them. The CDR3 has 17 amino acids. CDR3 sequence (DNA): TGTGCCAGCAGCCCCCAACAGGGATTTAAGAACACCGGGGAGCTGTTTTTT. This encodes CASSPQQGFKNTGELFF.

This chain links TRBV10-3 with TRBJ2-7; D gene ambiguous. There are 13 residues in the CDR3. Trimming stripped 6 bases from V and 2 bases from J, with 11 bases between. In germline, CDR1 is ENHRY, CDR2 SYGVKD. The CDR3 spells CAISDTPPYEQYF. The CDR3 region has the DNA TGTGCCATCAGCGACACTCCCCCCTACGAGCAGTACTTC.

This clone showed up just once. The chain recombines TRBV5-4 with TRBJ2-6; TRBD2 agrees at 7 bases. Trimming took 4 bases from V and 0 from J; bases not matched to a gene: 7. CDR1 and CDR2 (germline): SGHNT, YYREEE (reference sequence). The CDR3 is made up of 17 amino acids. CDR3: CASSPPPGGSGANVLTF. Written as DNA, the CDR3 is TGTGCCAGCAGCCCACCGCCGGGGGGCTCTGGGGCCAACGTCCTGACTTTC.

This chain joins TRBV19 and TRBJ2-7, with 11 positions matching TRBD1. The CDR3 extends over 14 amino acids. The germline CDR1 and CDR2 sequences are LNHDA and SQIVND (reference sequence). V shed 6 bases, J shed 4 bases, and the junction held 5 bases outside the gene matches. CDR3 sequence reads: CASSGQGAAYEQYF. The CDR3 DNA reads as TGTGCCAGTAGCGGACAGGGGGCGGCGTACGAGCAGTACTTC.

This clone was observed a few times. The V gene is TRBV4-3, the J gene TRBJ2-2; D uncertain. V was clipped by 1 base and J by 6 bases, with 9 bases between them. This CDR3 is 14 amino acids long. Looked up from germline, CDR1 is LGHNA and CDR2 is YSLEER. The CDR3: CASSQGSSPGELFF. CDR3 DNA sequence: TGCGCCAGCAGCCAAGGGTCTAGTCCCGGGGAGCTGTTTTTT.

This clone was recorded a few times. The chain is built from TRBV7-9 and TRBJ2-2; tentatively, D is TRBD2 (6 bases). The CDR3 sequence is 18 residues long. CDR1 is SEHNR, CDR2 FQNEAQ, per germline (reference sequence). Trimming cost V 2 bases and J 5 bases, with 21 bases left between them. This CDR3 is CASSLFSLLAGWTGELFF. The CDR3 bases are TGTGCCAGCAGCTTATTCTCCCTCTTGGCGGGGTGGACCGGGGAGCTGTTTTTT.

This chain uses TRBV19 with TRBJ1-1; D is unclear. V was trimmed by 5 bases and J by 1 base, leaving 5 bases between them. CDR1 is LNHDA and CDR2 is SQIVND in the germline V gene (reference sequence). The CDR3 has 12 residues. This CDR3 is CASSRENTEAFF. The CDR3 DNA reads TGTGCCAGTAGTCGAGAGAACACTGAAGCTTTCTTT.

This chain joins TRBV7-9 and TRBJ1-6; no definite D call. Germline V gene lookup returns CDR1 SEHNR and CDR2 FQNEAQ (reference sequence). The V gene lost 5 bases and the J gene lost 8 bases, with 13 bases spanning the gap. This CDR3 spans 14 amino acids. The CDR3 DNA reads as TGTGCCAGCAGCCCTCCTGTATCGGATTCACCCCTCCACTTT. Residues: CASSPPVSDSPLHF.

CDR3 residues: CASSWTGSNYEQYF. The CDR3 DNA reads as TGTGCCAGCAGCTGGACGGGGAGTAACTACGAGCAGTACTTC. The chain recombines TRBV5-6 with TRBJ2-7; possibly TRBD2 for D (5 bases). V was cut by 3 bases and J by 3 bases, with 13 bases left in between. The CDR3 totals 14 residues. In germline, CDR1 is SGHDT, CDR2 YYEEEE. The full variable domain, rest sourced from reference TRBV5-6 and TRBJ2-7, is DAGVTQSPTHLIKTRGQQVTLRCSPKSGHDTVSWYQQALGQGPQFIFQYYEEEERQRGNFPDRFSGHQFPNYSSELNVNALLLGDSALYLCASSWTGSNYEQYFGPGTRLTVT.

The gene calls are TRBV14 and TRBJ1-4, with 9 bases identical to TRBD1. The CDR3 extends over 16 amino acids. In germline, CDR1 is SGHDN, CDR2 FVKESK. The J segment lost 8 bases and the V segment lost 1 base, leaving 8 bases of the junction unmatched. The CDR3 bases are TGTGCCAGCAGCCAAGTGTGGACAGGGGTAAAGGAAAAACTGTTTTTT. As protein: CASSQVWTGVKEKLFF.